This record covers a single TCR beta chain. Its target is unknown. The record originates from a study of cytomegalovirus exposure and HLA in healthy donors. Whole-study results and caveats: When analyzed later, the rates of TCR association showed variation by HLA locus, with DRB1 the most and HLA-C the fewest. Rarity characterized most TCR sequences, yet some public TCRs appeared in many donors.

Primers for the PCR totalled 60 Vbeta and 13 Jbeta. This table comes from immunoSEQ multiplex PCR, and its TCRdb copy is limited to in-frame clones, with some not included. This sample lists some 34,000 clones; its ten largest clones have around 3.6%. V trimming: 1 base; J trimming: 3 bases; junction bases outside the gene matches: 3. The CDR3 covers 15 residues. The V gene's germline CDR1 is SGDLS and CDR2 YYNGEE. J is TRBJ2-7 and V is TRBV9; 11 bases align to TRBD1. The TCR comes from a middle-aged man in good health and CMV-seronegative. The sample comprised PBMCs. CDR3: CASSVTDRGHYEQYF. The CDR3 DNA follows: TGTGCCAGCAGCGTAACGGACAGGGGGCACTACGAGCAGTACTTC. The variable domain in full, completed from reference TRBV9 and TRBJ2-7, reads DSGVTQTPKHLITATGQRVTLRCSPRSGDLSVYWYQQSLDQGLQFLIQYYNGEERAKGNILERFSAQQFPDLHSELNLSSLELGDSALYFCASSVTDRGHYEQYFGPGTRLTVT.